This T cell receptor (beta chain) was profiled in a study of response to subunit inactivated influenza vaccine. Deletions cut 4 bases from V and 5 bases from J, with 15 bases between. From germline, CDR1 is KGHDR and CDR2 SFDVKD. This CDR3 is built from 15 residues. On this clonotype: The antigen remains undetermined.

Study outcomes and limitations: Few additional T cells are recruited per seasonal influenza vaccination, authors suggested.

TCRdb ran MiXCR on the RT-PCR reads and lists one entry per CDR3 protein. The profile shows about 160,000 distinct CDR3 sequences, approximately 11% of them singletons. The source is a man over 45 who received an inactivated influenza vaccine. This sample comprised non-naive T cells sorted from PBMCs, obtained roughly 6 weeks after vaccination. The chain carries TRBV24-1 and TRBJ2-3; tentative D call: TRBD2 (7 bases). The CDR3 region is CATSEGGGAKDTQYF. CDR3 nucleotide sequence: TGTGCCACCAGTGAGGGGGGGGGGGCCAAAGATACGCAGTATTTT.